The 4 T cell receptor beta chains below all came from one sample that was sequenced in a study of T cells in Graves' hyperthyroidism and ophthalmopathy. Amplification of TCR beta CDR3 regions was performed using RNA transcripts as template. First-round RT-PCR of the TCR CDR3 relied on the HTBI primer set. MiXCR, applied by TCRdb to the multiplex PCR reads, yields one record per CDR3 protein. The sample has some 740,000 distinct CDR3 sequences, less than 15% seen once; the top ten hold roughly 10%. The specimen was blood. The source is a woman between 18 and 30 years old with Graves' hyperthyroidism.

This clonotype showed up many times. This chain joins TRBV7-8 and TRBJ2-3, with D possibly matching TRBD1 (5 bases). Germline V lookup: CDR1 SGHVS, CDR2 FQNEAQ. The CDR3 consists of 20 residues. Trimming removed 3 bases at V and 0 bases at J, with 25 bases between. The CDR3 DNA is TGTGCCAGCAGCTTCCCACCTGGGGTCACCTCGGACATTAGCACAGATACGCAGTATTTT. It yields the protein CASSFPPGVTSDISTDTQYF. Complete variable domain (other parts from reference TRBV7-8 and TRBJ2-3): GAGVSQSPRYKVAKRGQDVALRCDPISGHVSLFWYQQALGQGPEFLTYFQNEAQLDKSGLPSDRFFAERPEGSVSTLKIQRTQQEDSAVYLCASSFPPGVTSDISTDTQYFGPGTRLTVL.

This clonotype showed up many times. The chain links TRBV4-2 to TRBJ2-1, with a possible D match to TRBD1 (5 bases). Germline CDR1 reads LGHNA; CDR2 reads YNFKEQ. The CDR3 totals 15 residues. V gave up 0 bases and J gave up 4 bases, with 10 bases separating them. The DNA of the CDR3 is TGTGCCAGCAGCCAAGATGGGGCCCCATACAATGAGCAGTTCTTC. It codes for CASSQDGAPYNEQFF.

This clonotype was counted at least ten times. This rearrangement joins TRBV7-3 to TRBJ2-7, with 8 bases aligning to TRBD2. With 5 bases clipped from V and 5 bases from J, the junction kept 5 bases outside the gene matches. Germline V gene data show CDR1 as SGHTA and CDR2 as FQGTGA. The CDR3 is 13 amino acids. For the CDR3, the DNA is TGTGCCAGCAGCATTAGCGGGATCGACGAGCAGTACTTC. Its protein is CASSISGIDEQYF.

This chain uses TRBV7-9 with TRBJ2-7; D assignment may be TRBD1 or TRBD2 (5 bases each). Germline-derived CDR1 and CDR2 are SEHNR and FQNEAQ (reference sequence). The CDR3 has 13 residues. Trimming removed 8 bases from V and 4 bases from J, with 15 bases in between. The CDR3 protein is CASRGEYWYEQYF. The DNA of the CDR3 is TGTGCCAGCCGAGGGGAGTACTGGTACGAGCAGTACTTC.